This T cell receptor beta chain was observed in a study of T cells in Graves' hyperthyroidism and ophthalmopathy (dated by TCRdb to the late 2010s). Background on the whole study: Peripheral blood was sampled at the time of initial diagnosis, prior to any treatment. The paper reports TCR Vbeta CDR3 sequencing of over 120 peripheral blood samples: approximately 41 ophthalmopathy, some 80 hyperthyroidism and approximately 17 progressor patients. For training and testing, the 100 or so patients in the discovery cohort were randomly divided in a 7:3 ratio. An independent validation cohort of around 20 hyperthyroidism patients and approximately 16 patients who later progressed to ophthalmopathy tested prospective prediction of ophthalmopathy. A discovery cohort of 95 to 100 patients, about 40 with Graves' ophthalmopathy and about 60 with stable Graves' hyperthyroidism, was used to find distinguishing TCR V-J signatures. Following sampling, methimazole starting at 30 mg daily was given to hyperthyroidism patients, and high-dose intravenous methylprednisolone was given to ophthalmopathy patients. In about 6 Graves' hyperthyroidism patients, the study also compared T-cell repertoires from thyroid tissue with T-cell repertoires from blood. What the work shows at the level of the full study, not this receptor alone: Sample size was not statistically predetermined, and investigators were not blinded to group allocation. During validation, the model predicted progression to ophthalmopathy a median of roughly 7.1 months ahead of onset, with around 65% sensitivity and 72% to 85% specificity. A model built on a 13 V-J signature distinguished ophthalmopathy from stable hyperthyroidism, reaching 85% to 90% sensitivity and 81.08% specificity in cross-validation and 80%/75% in testing. Most expanded thyroid clonotypes (frequency above 0.001) were also detected in blood, suggesting blood repertoires may reflect thyroid immune responses.

Moderately to severely active disease, a Clinical Activity Score of at least 3, a NOSPECS grade of at least 4, and a duration under 3 months were present in ophthalmopathy patients. Patients with uncontrolled infections, other autoimmune diseases, pregnancy or lactation were excluded. Clinical symptoms, serum thyroxine and TRAb, thyroid ultrasound, and orbital computed tomography formed the basis for the diagnoses. Ficoll-Paque density gradient centrifugation was used to isolate PBMCs from about 10 ml of fresh peripheral blood. Trizol reagent was used to extract total RNA, and RNA quality was then checked on an Agilent 2100 Bioanalyzer. TCR beta CDR3 regions were amplified from RNA transcripts. A first-round RT-PCR of the TCR CDR3 used the HTBI primer set with the Qiagen OneStep RT-PCR kit. A second multiplex PCR round built the libraries, followed by size selection and purification. Sequencing of the libraries was done on an Illumina HiSeq2000 using paired-end 100 bp reads. For the original study's pipeline: SOAPnuke was used to process the raw data, with reads discarded if the reads contained adapters or uncalled bases, had a mean Phred below 15, or lacked an exact constant-primer or identifier match. COPE v1.2.5 was used to merge the high-quality paired reads, and each unique nucleotide sequence was defined as a clonotype. MiTCR v1.1 was used to align clonotypes to the IMGT TRBV, TRBD and TRBJ reference segments. Only V-J combinations with frequency above 0.0001, covering 99% to 99.2% of repertoires, were analysed. A TCS score was defined as the ratio of F50 (clonal expansion) to E x V (chaos), with BLOSUM62-based TCRdist applied between CDR3 peptides within each V-J. Welch's t-statistics and random forest reduced roughly 500 V-J features to under 15, which were used in a naive Bayes classifier (R e1071). TCRdb handled the public reads itself, with Q25 trimming in fastp and clone calling in MiXCR, and kept productive beta chains. Each entry is one CDR3 protein sequence, shown with its most common DNA and genes. In this record, the V and J calls reflect TCRdb's handling and not the investigators' own analysis. This sample has hundreds of thousands of distinct CDR3 sequences in its table, and under 25% of those were observed once. Over 30% of the sample is held by the ten biggest clonotypes.

As for this clonotype: What this receptor recognizes is not known. Per-nucleotide qualities are absent, and no much larger clonotype sits a single base away.

Trimming removed 7 bases from V and 0 bases from J, leaving 22 bases between the germline ends. Reading from cysteine to phenylalanine, the CDR3 counts 19 amino acids. Kept here is only the CDR3 DNA, which spans 57 bases and is read in frame from base 1. The CDR1 and CDR2 encoded by the germline V gene are MNHEY and SVGEGT. Sequencing was carried out using blood. This receptor was identified in a man aged 25-45 years with Graves' ophthalmopathy. The chain is assembled from TRBV6-2 or TRBV6-3 and TRBJ2-6; the best D guess is TRBD2, with 5 bases matching. The bases are TGTGCCAGCATCCCCCGGGGAAGATCTTGGGTCTCTGGGGCCAACGTCCTGACTTTC. Its coded protein is CASIPRGRSWVSGANVLTF.